This T cell receptor (beta chain) stems from a study of graft-versus-host responses after intestinal transplantation. Study context: The whole recipient group had anti-thymocyte globulin induction followed by tacrolimus and steroids for around 3 years. Study results and limitations: GvH clones occurred in recipient marrow; some first appeared in ileum or blood.

This CDR3 spans 16 amino acids. Germline values: CDR1 LNHDA, CDR2 SQIVND (reference sequence). V shed 7 bases, J shed 4 bases, and the junction held 11 bases outside the gene matches. This table comes from immunoSEQ multiplex PCR, and its TCRdb copy is limited to in-frame clones, with some not included. The repertoire includes fewer than 110,000 clones, about 87% of them detected once, and less than 0.85% sits in the top ten. Turning to this clone: Its antigen is as yet unknown.

This sequence was found in a human donor who was the organ donor for an intestinal transplant. The sample was unstimulated CD4+ T cells sorted from spleen or lymph node cells, taken before transplant. The genes are TRBV19 and TRBJ1-5, with 9 nucleotides matching TRBD1. The CDR3 spells CASIPAGTGSNQPQHF. For the CDR3, the DNA is TGTGCCAGTATCCCGGCGGGGACAGGGTCAAATCAGCCCCAGCATTTT.